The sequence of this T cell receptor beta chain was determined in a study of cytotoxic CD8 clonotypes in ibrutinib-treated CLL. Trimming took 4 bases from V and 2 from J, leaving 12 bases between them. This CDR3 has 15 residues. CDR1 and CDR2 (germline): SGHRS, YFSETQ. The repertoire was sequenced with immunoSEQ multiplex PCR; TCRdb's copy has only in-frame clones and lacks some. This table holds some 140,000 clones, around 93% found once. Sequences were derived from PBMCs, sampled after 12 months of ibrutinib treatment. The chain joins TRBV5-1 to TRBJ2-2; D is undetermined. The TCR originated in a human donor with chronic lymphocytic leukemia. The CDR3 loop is CASSKMNRNTGELFF. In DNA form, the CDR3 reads TGCGCCAGCAGCAAAATGAACAGAAACACCGGGGAGCTGTTTTTT.